This T cell receptor beta chain was profiled in a study of OX40 agonist ivuxolimab in advanced cancers. Whole-study context: Of mixed ages from about 23 to 79 and averaging about 60 years, the group was just under 85% male.

The CDR3 totals 14 residues. CDR1 is MNHEY and CDR2 is SMNVEV in the germline V gene (reference sequence). Produced via immunoSEQ multiplex PCR; TCRdb's table is partial and in-frame only. The repertoire includes roughly 80,000 clones, roughly 85% of them detected once, and 0.55% to 0.7% sits in the top ten. As for this clone: Mismatch with germline at one junction end may stem from a read error.

Sequences were derived from CD4+ or CD8+ T cells sorted from blood, sampled in a trial of the OX40 agonist ivuxolimab. The chain employs TRBV27 and TRBJ1-5, with 7 bases identical to TRBD1. The sequence was collected from an adult with an advanced solid tumor such as melanoma, head and neck, liver or kidney cancer. The CDR3 coding sequence is TGTGCCAGCGGCACCCGGGACAGCCTTACGTTCTTGAATTTT. Its translation: CASGTRDSLTFLNF.